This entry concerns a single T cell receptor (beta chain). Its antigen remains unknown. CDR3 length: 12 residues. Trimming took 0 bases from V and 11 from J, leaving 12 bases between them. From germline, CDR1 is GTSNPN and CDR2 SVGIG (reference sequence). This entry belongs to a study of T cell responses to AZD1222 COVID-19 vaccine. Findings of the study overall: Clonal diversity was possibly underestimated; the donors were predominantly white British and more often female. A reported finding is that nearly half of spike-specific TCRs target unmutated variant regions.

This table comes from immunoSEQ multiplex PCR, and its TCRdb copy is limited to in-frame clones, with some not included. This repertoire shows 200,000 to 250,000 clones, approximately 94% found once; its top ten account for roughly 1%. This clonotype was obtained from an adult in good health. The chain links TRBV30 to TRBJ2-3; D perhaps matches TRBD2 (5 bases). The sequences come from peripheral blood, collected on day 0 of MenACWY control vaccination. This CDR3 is CAWSVQTEGQYF. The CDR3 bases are TGTGCCTGGAGTGTACAGACTGAGGGGCAGTATTTT. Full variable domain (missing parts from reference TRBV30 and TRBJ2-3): SQTIHQWPATLVQPVGSPLSLECTVEGTSNPNLYWYRQAAGRGLQLLFYSVGIGQISSEVPQNLSASRPQDRQFILSSKKLLLSDSGFYLCAWSVQTEGQYFGPGTRLTVL.